This TCR beta chain was documented in a study of cytomegalovirus exposure and HLA in healthy donors. CDR3 size: 16 residues. In germline, CDR1 is WNHNN, CDR2 SYGVQD (reference sequence). V was clipped by 3 bases and J by 4 bases; unmatched bases: 7. Primers for the PCR totalled 60 Vbeta and 13 Jbeta. The protocol was immunoSEQ multiplex PCR, while the TCRdb copy is restricted to in-frame clones and leaves out a portion. The sample shows approximately 150,000 clones, 65% to 85% of them seen only once. The source of this sequence is a male donor in good health and CMV-seronegative. V and J are TRBV10-1 and TRBJ2-3; 10 bases fit TRBD2. Specimen: PBMCs. The DNA of the CDR3 is TGCGCCAGCAGTGACCCTAGCGGGAGAGGGGCAGATACGCAGTATTTT. Translated: CASSDPSGRGADTQYF.